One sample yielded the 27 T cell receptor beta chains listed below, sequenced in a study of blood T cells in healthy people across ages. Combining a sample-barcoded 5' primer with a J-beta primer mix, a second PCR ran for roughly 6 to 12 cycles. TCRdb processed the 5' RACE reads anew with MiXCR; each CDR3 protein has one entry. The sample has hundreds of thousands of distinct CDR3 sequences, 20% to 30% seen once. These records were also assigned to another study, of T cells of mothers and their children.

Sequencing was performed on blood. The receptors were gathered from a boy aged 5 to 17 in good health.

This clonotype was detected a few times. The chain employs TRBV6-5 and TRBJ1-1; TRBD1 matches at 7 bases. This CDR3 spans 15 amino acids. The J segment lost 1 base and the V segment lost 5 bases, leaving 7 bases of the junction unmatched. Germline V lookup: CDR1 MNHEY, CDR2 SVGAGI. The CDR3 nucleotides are TGTGCCAGCAGTCAAACCGGGACAGAGAACACTGAAGCTTTCTTT. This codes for CASSQTGTENTEAFF.

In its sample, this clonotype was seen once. CDR3 amino acids: CSANRPNQPQHF. CDR3 DNA sequence: TGCAGTGCTAACCGTCCCAATCAGCCCCAGCATTTT. The chain combines TRBV20-1 with TRBJ1-5, with D unclear. CDR1 and CDR2 from the germline V gene are DFQATT and SNEGSKA (reference sequence). This CDR3 comprises 12 residues. The V end lost 4 bases, the J end lost 3 bases, and 7 bases lay between the germline ends.

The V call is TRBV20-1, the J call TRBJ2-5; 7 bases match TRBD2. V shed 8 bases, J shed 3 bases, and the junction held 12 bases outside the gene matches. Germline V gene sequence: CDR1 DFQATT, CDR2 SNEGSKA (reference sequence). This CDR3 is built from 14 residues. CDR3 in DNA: TGCAGTCATCGACAGCCGGGGGGTAAAGAGACCCAGTACTTC. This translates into CSHRQPGGKETQYF.

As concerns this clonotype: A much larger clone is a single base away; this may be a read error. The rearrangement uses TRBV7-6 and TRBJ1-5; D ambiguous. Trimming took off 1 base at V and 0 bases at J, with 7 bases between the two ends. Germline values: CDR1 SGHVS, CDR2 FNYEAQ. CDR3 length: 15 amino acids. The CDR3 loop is CASSLGRHSNQPQHF. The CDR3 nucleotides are TGTGCCAGCAGCTTAGGCAGACATAGCAATCAGCCCCAGCATTTT.

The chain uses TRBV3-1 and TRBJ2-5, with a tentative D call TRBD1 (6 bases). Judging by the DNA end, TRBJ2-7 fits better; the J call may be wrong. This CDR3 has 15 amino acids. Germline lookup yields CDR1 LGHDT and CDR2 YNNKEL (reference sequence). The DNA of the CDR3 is TGTGCCAGCAGCCCAAACAGGGATTTCAACTGCGAGCAGTACTTC. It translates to CASSPNRDFNCEQYF.

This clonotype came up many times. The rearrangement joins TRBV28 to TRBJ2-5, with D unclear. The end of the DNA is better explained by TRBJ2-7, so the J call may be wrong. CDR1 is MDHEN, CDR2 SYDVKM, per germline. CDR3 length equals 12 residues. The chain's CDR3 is CASSFSWYEQYF. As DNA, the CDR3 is TGTGCCAGCAGTTTTAGTTGGTACGAGCAGTACTTC.

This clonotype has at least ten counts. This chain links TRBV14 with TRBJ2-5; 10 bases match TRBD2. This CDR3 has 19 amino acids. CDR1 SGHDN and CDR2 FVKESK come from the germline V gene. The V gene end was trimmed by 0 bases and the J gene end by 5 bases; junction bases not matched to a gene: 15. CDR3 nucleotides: TGTGCCAGCAGCCAAGAAACGCCATTTCCTAGCGGGAGTGGCGAGACCCAGTACTTC. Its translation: CASSQETPFPSGSGETQYF.

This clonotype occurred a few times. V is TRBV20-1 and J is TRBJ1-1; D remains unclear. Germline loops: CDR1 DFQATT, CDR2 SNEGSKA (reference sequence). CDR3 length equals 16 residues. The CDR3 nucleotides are TGCAGCGAAGGGAGCCAGCCCTTAGGCTTCGACACTGAAGCTTTCTTT. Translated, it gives CSEGSQPLGFDTEAFF.

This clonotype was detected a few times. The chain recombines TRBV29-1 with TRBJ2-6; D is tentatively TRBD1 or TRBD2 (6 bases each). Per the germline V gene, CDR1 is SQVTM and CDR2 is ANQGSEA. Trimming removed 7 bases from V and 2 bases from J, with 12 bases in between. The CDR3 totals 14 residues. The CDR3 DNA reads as TGCAGCGCCTCGGGGGCGCCTGGGGCCAACGTCCTGACTTTC. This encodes CSASGAPGANVLTF.

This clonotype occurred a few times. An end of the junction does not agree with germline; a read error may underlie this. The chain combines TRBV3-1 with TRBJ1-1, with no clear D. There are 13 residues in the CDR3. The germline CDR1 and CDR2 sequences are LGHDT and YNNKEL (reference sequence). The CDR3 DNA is TGTACCAGCAGCCAACTTTTCCCCGCTGAAGCTTTCTTT. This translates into CTSSQLFPAEAFF.

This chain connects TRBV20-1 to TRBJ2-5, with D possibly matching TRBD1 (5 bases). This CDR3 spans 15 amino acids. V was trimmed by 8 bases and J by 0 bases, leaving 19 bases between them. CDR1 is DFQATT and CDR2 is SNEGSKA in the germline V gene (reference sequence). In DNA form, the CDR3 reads TGCAGTTTTCTAATGGGGCAGGCGAACCAAGAGACCCAGTACTTC. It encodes CSFLMGQANQETQYF.

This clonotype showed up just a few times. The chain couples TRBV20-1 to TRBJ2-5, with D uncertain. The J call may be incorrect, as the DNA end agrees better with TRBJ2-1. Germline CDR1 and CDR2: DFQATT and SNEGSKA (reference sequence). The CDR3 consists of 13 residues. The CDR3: CSVPYISYNEQFF. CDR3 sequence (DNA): TGCAGTGTCCCGTATATATCCTACAATGAGCAGTTCTTC.

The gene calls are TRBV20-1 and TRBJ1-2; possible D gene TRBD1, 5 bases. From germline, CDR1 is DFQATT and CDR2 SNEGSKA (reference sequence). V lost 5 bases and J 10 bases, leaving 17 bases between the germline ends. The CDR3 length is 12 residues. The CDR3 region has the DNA TGCAGTGCTTACCGGGACGACGAAAACTACACCTTC. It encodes CSAYRDDENYTF.

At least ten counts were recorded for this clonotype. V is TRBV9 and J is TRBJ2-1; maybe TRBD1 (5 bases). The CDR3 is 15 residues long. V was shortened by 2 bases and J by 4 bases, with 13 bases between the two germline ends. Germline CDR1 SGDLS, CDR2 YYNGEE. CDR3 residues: CASSVQGSPYNEQFF. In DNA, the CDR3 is TGTGCCAGCAGCGTCCAGGGCAGTCCTTACAATGAGCAGTTCTTC.

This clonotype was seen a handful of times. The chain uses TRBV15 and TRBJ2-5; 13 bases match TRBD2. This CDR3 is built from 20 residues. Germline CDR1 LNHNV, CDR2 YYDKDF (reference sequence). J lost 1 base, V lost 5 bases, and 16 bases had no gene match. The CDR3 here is CATSEDDWTSGGGPQETQYF. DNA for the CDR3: TGTGCCACCAGCGAGGATGATTGGACTAGCGGGGGAGGACCCCAAGAGACCCAGTACTTC.

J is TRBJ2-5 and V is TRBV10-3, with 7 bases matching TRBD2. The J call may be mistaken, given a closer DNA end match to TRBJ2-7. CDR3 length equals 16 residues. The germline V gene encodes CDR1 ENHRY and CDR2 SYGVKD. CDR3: CAISVAGGGSPYEQYF. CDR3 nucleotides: TGTGCCATCAGTGTCGCCGGGGGAGGGTCCCCCTACGAGCAGTACTTC.

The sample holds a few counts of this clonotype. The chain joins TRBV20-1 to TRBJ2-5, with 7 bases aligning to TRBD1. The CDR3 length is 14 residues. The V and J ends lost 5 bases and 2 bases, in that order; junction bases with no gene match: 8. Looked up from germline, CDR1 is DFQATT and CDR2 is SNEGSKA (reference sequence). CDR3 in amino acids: CSARDSLGQETQYF. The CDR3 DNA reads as TGCAGTGCTCGGGACAGCCTAGGACAAGAGACCCAGTACTTC.

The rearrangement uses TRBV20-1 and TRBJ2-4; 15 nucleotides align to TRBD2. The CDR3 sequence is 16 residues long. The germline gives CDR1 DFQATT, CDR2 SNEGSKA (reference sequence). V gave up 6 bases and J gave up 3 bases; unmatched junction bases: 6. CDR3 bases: TGCAGTGCCCCCGGACTAGCGGGGGGGTTCAAAAACATTCAGTACTTC. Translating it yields CSAPGLAGGFKNIQYF.

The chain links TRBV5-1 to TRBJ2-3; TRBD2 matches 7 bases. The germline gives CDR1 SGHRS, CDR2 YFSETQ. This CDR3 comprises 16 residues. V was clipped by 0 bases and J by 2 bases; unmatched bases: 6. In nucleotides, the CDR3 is TGCGCCAGCAGCTTGGCGGGAGCGGGATTCACAGATACGCAGTATTTT. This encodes CASSLAGAGFTDTQYF.

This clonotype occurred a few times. The CDR3 loop is CASSYGLAGETGELFF. CDR3 nucleotides: TGTGCCAGCAGTTACGGGCTAGCGGGAGAGACCGGGGAGCTGTTTTTT. The gene calls are TRBV6-2 or TRBV6-3 and TRBJ2-2; 10 bases align to TRBD2. Germline lookup yields CDR1 MNHEY and CDR2 SVGEGT. This CDR3 has 16 residues. V lost 2 bases, J lost 5 bases, and 5 bases stayed unmatched.

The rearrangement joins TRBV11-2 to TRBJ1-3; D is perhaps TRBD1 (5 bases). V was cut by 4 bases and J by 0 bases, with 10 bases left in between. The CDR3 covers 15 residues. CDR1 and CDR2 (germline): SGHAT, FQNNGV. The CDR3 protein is CASSSPTASGNTIYF. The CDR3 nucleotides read TGTGCCAGCAGCTCACCGACAGCCTCTGGAAACACCATATATTTT.

The CDR3 nucleotides are TGTGCCAGCAGCACGTACAGGGAGGCTGGGGCCAACGTCCTGACTTTC. This sequence encodes CASSTYREAGANVLTF. The rearrangement links TRBV12-3 or TRBV12-4 to TRBJ2-6; D is tentatively TRBD1 or TRBD2 (6 bases each). The V end was cut by 6 bases, the J end by 2 bases, with 14 bases between. This CDR3 is 16 amino acids long.

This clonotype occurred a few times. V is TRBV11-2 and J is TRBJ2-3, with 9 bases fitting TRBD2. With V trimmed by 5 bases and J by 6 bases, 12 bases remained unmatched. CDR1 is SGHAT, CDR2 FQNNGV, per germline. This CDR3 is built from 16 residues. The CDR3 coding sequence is TGTGCCAGCAGCCGCCCCCAGCGGGAGGTGTTTGATACGCAGTATTTT. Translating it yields CASSRPQREVFDTQYF.

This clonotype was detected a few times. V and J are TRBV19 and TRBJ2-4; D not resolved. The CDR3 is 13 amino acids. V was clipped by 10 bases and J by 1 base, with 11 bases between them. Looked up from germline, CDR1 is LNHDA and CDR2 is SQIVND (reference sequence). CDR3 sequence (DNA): TGTGCCACTTCGGACGGGGCCAAAAACATTCAGTACTTC. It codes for CATSDGAKNIQYF.

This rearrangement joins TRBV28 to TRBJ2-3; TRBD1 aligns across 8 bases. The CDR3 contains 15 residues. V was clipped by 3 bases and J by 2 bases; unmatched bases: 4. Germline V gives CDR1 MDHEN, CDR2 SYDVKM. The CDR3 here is CASSFGQGATDTQYF. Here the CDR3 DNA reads TGTGCCAGCAGTTTCGGGCAGGGGGCCACAGATACGCAGTATTTT.

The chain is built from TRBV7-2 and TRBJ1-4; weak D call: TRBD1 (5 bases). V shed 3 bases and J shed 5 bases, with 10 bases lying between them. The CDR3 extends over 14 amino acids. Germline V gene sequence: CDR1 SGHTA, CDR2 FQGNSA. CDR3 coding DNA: TGTGCCAGCAGCTTTAGGGGTAGAAATGAAAAACTGTTTTTT. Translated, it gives CASSFRGRNEKLFF.

The CDR3 DNA sequence: TGTGCCAGCGCAATAGGGGGGACTTCGAACACCGGGGAGCTGTTTTTT. Protein product: CASAIGGTSNTGELFF. The chain has TRBV9 and TRBJ2-2; D tentatively reads TRBD1 or TRBD2 (6 bases each). The ends were cut back, 7 bases at V and 0 bases at J, with 16 bases in the middle. The CDR3 loop spans 16 amino acids. Germline V gene lookup returns CDR1 SGDLS and CDR2 YYNGEE.